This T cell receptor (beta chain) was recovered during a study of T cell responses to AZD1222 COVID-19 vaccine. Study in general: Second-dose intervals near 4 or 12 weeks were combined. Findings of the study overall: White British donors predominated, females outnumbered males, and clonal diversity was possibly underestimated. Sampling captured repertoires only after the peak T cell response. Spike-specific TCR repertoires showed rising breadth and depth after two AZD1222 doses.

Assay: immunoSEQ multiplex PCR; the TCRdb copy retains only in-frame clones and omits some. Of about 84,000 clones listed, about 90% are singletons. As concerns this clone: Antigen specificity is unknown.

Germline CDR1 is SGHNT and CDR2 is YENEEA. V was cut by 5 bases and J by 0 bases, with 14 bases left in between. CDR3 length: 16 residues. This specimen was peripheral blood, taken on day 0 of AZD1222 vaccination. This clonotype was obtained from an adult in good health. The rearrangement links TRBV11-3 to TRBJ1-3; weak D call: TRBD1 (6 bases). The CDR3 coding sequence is TGTGCCAGCAGCCAAACAGGGTGGGACTCTGGAAACACCATATATTTT. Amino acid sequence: CASSQTGWDSGNTIYF.